This entry concerns a single T cell receptor beta chain. Its antigen is as yet unknown. The record originates from a study of radiotherapy plus CTLA-4 blockade in lung cancer. Enrolled patients, whose metastatic non-small-cell lung cancer was chemo-refractory, received focal radiation plus CTLA-4 blockade with ipilimumab. Study observations and caveats: Increased serum interferon-beta after radiation also reportedly predicted response strongly. Radiotherapy was combined with ipilimumab, and tumor-derived TCR clones then expanded in blood.

Repertoires were generated with immunoSEQ multiplex PCR, while TCRdb's copy carries only in-frame clones and drops some. The sample shows just over 60,000 clones, about 72% of them seen only once. The sequence was obtained from a human donor with non-small cell lung cancer who had a complete response to radiotherapy plus ipilimumab. The sample consisted of peripheral blood, taken from a patient treated with radiotherapy plus ipilimumab.

CDR3 region: CASSQDYRPTVIANYGYTF. CDR3 nucleotide sequence: TGCGCCAGCAGCCAAGATTACAGGCCCACTGTCATAGCTAACTATGGCTACACCTTC. V and J are TRBV4-3 and TRBJ1-2; perhaps TRBD1 as D (5 bases). CDR1 LGHNA and CDR2 YSLEER come from the germline V gene. The CDR3 has 19 amino acids. V was pared by 0 bases and J by 0 bases, with 20 bases between.